This T cell receptor (beta chain) originates from a study of blood T cell repertoires in COVID-19. Study background: Acute and convalescent COVID-19 specimens originated in the United States, Italy and Spain.

This CDR3 is built from 13 residues. V was pared by 0 bases and J by 7 bases, with 9 bases between. Germline assignment: CDR1 MNHEY and CDR2 SMNVEV (reference sequence). Seattle patients were enrolled during active infection and followed longitudinally. Method: immunoSEQ multiplex PCR; TCRdb's copy keeps in-frame clones and lacks some. The repertoire holds 200,000 or so clones, with 85% as singletons. Sequenced sample: peripheral blood. The clonotype was recovered from a man between 60 and 75 years old with COVID-19, enrolled during active disease. This chain uses TRBV27 with TRBJ1-2, with a tentative D call TRBD1 (6 bases). Here the CDR3 DNA reads TGTGCCAGCAGTTTATCGGCAGGGGCTGGCTACACCTTC. Protein product: CASSLSAGAGYTF.